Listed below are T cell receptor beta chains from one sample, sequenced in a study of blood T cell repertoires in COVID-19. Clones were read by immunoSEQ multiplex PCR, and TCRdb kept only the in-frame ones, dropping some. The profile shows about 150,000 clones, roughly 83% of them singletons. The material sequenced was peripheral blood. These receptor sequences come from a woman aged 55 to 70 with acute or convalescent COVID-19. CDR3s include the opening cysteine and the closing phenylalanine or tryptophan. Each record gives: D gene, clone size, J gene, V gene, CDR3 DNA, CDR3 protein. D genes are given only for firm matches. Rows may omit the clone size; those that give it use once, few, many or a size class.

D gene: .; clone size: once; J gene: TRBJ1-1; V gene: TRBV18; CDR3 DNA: TGTGCCAGCTCACCACCTGTCAAGGGGACTGAAGCTTTCTTT; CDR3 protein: CASSPPVKGTEAFF
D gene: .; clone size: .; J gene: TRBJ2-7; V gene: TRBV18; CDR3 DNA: TGTGCCAGCTCTCCCTCCTCCTACGAGCAGTACTTC; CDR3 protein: CASSPSSYEQYF
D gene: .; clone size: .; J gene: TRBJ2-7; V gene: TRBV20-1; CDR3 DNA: TGCAGTGCTAGAGGCGGCTACGAGCAGTACTTC; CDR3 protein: CSARGGYEQYF
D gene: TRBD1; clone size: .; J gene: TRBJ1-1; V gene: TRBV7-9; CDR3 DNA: TGTGCCAGCAGCCTCCGGGACAGCGAAGCTTTCTTT; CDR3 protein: CASSLRDSEAFF
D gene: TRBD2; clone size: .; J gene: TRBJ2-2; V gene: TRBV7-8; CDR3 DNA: TGTGCCAGCAGCTTACGCCGAGGGACTAGCGGGGGGACGCCGGTCACCGGGGAGCTGTTTTTT; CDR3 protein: CASSLRRGTSGGTPVTGELFF
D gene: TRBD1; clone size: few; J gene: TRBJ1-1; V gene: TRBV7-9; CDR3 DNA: TGTGCCAGCAGCTTAGCGGGACAGGGGGCCACTGAAGCTTTCTTT; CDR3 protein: CASSLAGQGATEAFF
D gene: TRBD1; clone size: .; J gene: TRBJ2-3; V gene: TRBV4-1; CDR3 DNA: TGCGCCAGCAGCCAAGAATGGCAGGGGGCAAGAGATACGCAGTATTTT; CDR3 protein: CASSQEWQGARDTQYF
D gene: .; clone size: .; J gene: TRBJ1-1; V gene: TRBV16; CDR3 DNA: TGTGCCAGCAGCCAATCGAGCACGGGGAGGGGCACTGAAGCTTTCTTT; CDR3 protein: CASSQSSTGRGTEAFF
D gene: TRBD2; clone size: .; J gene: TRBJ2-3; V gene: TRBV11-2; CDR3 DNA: TGTGCCAGCAGCTTAAGGACTAGCGGGGGCGCAGATACGCAGTATTTT; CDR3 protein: CASSLRTSGGADTQYF
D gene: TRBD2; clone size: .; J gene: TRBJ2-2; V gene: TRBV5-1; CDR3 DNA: TGCGCCAGCAGCTTGGTTCCTAGCGGGGGGGCCGGTACCGGGGAGCTGTTTTTT; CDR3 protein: CASSLVPSGGAGTGELFF
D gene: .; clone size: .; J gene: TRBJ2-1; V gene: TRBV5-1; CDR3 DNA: TGCGCCAGCAGCTTGTCGGGGGGCGGGCACTACAATGAGCAGTTCTTC; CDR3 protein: CASSLSGGGHYNEQFF
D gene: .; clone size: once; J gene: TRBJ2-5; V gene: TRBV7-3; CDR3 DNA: TGTGCCAGCAGCTTAGTCGGCGGAGAGACCCAGTACTTC; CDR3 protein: CASSLVGGETQYF
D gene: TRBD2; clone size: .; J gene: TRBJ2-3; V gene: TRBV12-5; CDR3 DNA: TGTGCTAGTGGCCGGGGACTAGTTTCAGATACGCAGTATTTT; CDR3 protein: CASGRGLVSDTQYF
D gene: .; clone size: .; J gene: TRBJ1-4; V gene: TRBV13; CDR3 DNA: TGTGCCAGCAGCTTACAAACGGGTGCAACTAATGAAAAACTGTTTTTT; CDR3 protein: CASSLQTGATNEKLFF
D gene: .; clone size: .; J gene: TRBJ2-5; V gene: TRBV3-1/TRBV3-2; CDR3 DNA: TGTGCCAGCAGCCAAGATTTCTTATCGTGGGGGAGGTTTGTGGGATCGACCCAGTACTTC; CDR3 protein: CASSQDFLSWGRFVGSTQYF
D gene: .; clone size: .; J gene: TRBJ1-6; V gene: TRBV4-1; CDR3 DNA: TGCGCCAGCAGCCAAACCTTTGGGCTGAATTCACCCCTCCACTTT; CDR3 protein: CASSQTFGLNSPLHF
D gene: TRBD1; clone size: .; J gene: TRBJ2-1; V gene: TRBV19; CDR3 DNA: TGTGCCAGTAGTACTCGGACCGGGACAGGGGATAATGAGCAGTTCTTC; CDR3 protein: CASSTRTGTGDNEQFF
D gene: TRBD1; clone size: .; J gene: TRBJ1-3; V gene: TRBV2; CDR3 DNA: TGTGCCAGCATGGAGACAGGGCTCGGGGTCACCATATATTTT; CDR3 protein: CASMETGLGVTIYF
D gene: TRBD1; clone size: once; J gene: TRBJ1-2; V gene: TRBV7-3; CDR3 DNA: TGTGCCAGCAGCTTAGACAGGGGAAGTGGCTACACCTTC; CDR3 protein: CASSLDRGSGYTF
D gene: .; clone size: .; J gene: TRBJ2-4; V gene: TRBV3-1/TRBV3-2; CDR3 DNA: TGTGCCAGCAGCCAAGGGACACTTGGGGCCAAAAACATTCAGTACTTC; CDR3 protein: CASSQGTLGAKNIQYF
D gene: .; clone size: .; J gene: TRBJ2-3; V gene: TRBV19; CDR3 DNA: TGTGCCAGTAGCCTAGCGCTTAGCACAGATACGCAGTATTTT; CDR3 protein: CASSLALSTDTQYF
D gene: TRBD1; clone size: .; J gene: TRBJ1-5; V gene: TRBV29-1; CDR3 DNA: TGCAGCGTCGCACAGGGGGCTGGCAATCAGCCCCAGCATTTT; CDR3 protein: CSVAQGAGNQPQHF
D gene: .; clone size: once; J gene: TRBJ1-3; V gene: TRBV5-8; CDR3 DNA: TGTGCCAGCAGCTTGGCCGGGGGGCCGTCTGGAAACACCATATATTTT; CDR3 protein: CASSLAGGPSGNTIYF